This T cell receptor (beta chain) stems from a study of blood T cells in healthy people across ages (dated by TCRdb to between 2014 and 2016). Study-wide context: In model experiments, template switching captured about one uniquely barcoded TCR beta cDNA molecule for every two T cells. To track age-related changes in TCR beta repertoire diversity, the study relied on deep sequencing normalized with unique cDNA molecular identifiers. Four age groups were formed from the donors: young (average about 16 years), middle-aged (around 37), aged (approximately 60) and long-lived (roughly 88). To avoid experimental bias, donors of different ages were spread randomly across the sequencing lanes. Two additional independent replicas of 1 million unique cDNA reads from the same blood draw were analyzed for two donors (one aged 18 to 29 and one aged 80 or older). The investigation overall reported the following: Estimates of total diversity based on one million sequenced T cells were regarded as lower bounds and as underestimates. Compared with the aged group, more naive CD4+ T cells, fewer expanded clones and increased TCR diversity were shown by the long-lived group, suggesting age selection. The CMV infection status of donors was not known, potentially confounding age-related changes in expanded clonotypes. As age increased, observed TCR beta diversity per million T cells dropped in a roughly linear way, and a significant reduction was already evident by age around 41. Because profiling used bulk unsorted PBMCs, naive and antigen-experienced compartments could not be compared conclusively. The percentage of naive T cells measured by flow cytometry correlated strongly with observed TCR beta diversity.

The donors were 40 or so Caucasian individuals from Russia, aged 6 to 90 years, who were systemically healthy. Ten milliliters of peripheral blood were drawn from each donor into EDTA-treated Vacutainer tubes. Ficoll-Paque density-gradient centrifugation was used to isolate PBMCs, with at least 6 million per sample. Total RNA, at least 6 micrograms per sample, was extracted from PBMCs with Trizol reagent. The percentages of naive CD45RAhigh/CD27high T cells were determined by flow cytometry on a PBMC aliquot from every donor. The library was made by 5' RACE. Instrument used: Illumina HiSeq 2500. A second roughly 6 to 11 cycle PCR used a sample-barcoded 5' primer and a J-beta primer mix. Each TCR beta cDNA molecule received a unique molecular identifier from a template-switch 5' adaptor carrying 12 random nucleotides. Each sample yielded at least 2.5 million CDR3-containing paired-end reads. All of the RNA was converted into first-strand cDNA using the Mint cDNA synthesis kit, with a TRBC-specific oligonucleotide serving as the primer. Following uracil-DNA glycosylase treatment, a first 18-cycle PCR with universal primers M1SS and BC2_uni_R was performed on all cDNA. The paper's data handling went like this. For normalization, 1 million high-quality reads, each with a distinct molecular identifier, were randomly selected from each sample. Instead of being binned into consensus sequences, reads that shared molecular identifiers were thrown out. CDR3 identification, clonotype clustering and error correction used MiTCR with a Q25 quality threshold and the strictest error-elimination algorithm. A nonparametric unseen species model with Euler transformation was used to estimate a lower bound on total TCR beta diversity. The public reads were reprocessed in TCRdb via fastp at Q25 and MiXCR, keeping in-frame beta chains. Duplicate CDR3 protein sequences are folded into a single record with the most common DNA and genes. V and J calls and clone size were set by TCRdb, not the authors. The sample contains 1.5 million to 2 million distinct CDR3 sequences, roughly 30% of them found a single time. Less than 9.5% of the sample comes from the top ten.

According to the germline V gene, CDR1 reads SGHRS and CDR2 reads YFSETQ. Taken from cysteine to phenylalanine, the CDR3 has 14 residues. Only the CDR3 portion is preserved as DNA: 42 bases, with reading frame beginning at the first base. V and J are truncated by 2 bases and 7 bases respectively, leaving an intervening sequence of 16 bases. This clonotype has only a few counts. There is no known antigen for this receptor. Per-base quality was not reported, and no clone a single base away is much larger than it. The chain employs TRBV5-1 and TRBJ2-7; the D gene is possibly TRBD1, with 5 bases matching. The TCR sequence derives from a woman in her 30s in good health. The sequenced sample was blood. The sequenced DNA: TGCGCCAGCAGCTTACTTGACAGATATGATGAGCAGTACTTC. Its translation is CASSLLDRYDEQYF.